A single sample is the source of the 15 T cell receptor beta chains below, sequenced in a study of cytomegalovirus exposure and HLA in healthy donors. It was with 60 Vbeta and 13 Jbeta primers that the PCR ran. Produced via immunoSEQ multiplex PCR; TCRdb's table is partial and in-frame only. The sample includes some 97,000 clones, 60% to 80% of them seen just once. Sequenced input: PBMCs. These receptors came from a woman aged 18 to 35 in good health and CMV-seropositive.

V usage is TRBV2 and J usage is TRBJ2-7, with 7 bases matching TRBD2. Per the germline V gene, CDR1 is SNHLY and CDR2 is FYNNEI. CDR3 length equals 12 residues. V lost 6 bases to trimming and J lost 5 bases; unmatched junction nucleotides: 4. The CDR3 sequence: CASRWGGNEQYF. The CDR3 bases are TGTGCCAGCAGATGGGGGGGGAACGAGCAGTACTTC.

The chain employs TRBV7-8 and TRBJ2-5, with D possibly matching TRBD2 (6 bases). The J call may be mistaken, given a closer DNA end match to TRBJ2-7. The V gene's germline CDR1 is SGHVS and CDR2 FQNEAQ. The CDR3 is 14 amino acids. CDR3 protein: CASSPGSSYYEQYF. The CDR3 DNA sequence: TGTGCCAGCAGCCCCGGGAGTTCTTACTACGAGCAGTACTTC.

V gene TRBV7-2 combines with J gene TRBJ2-5; 8 bases fit TRBD2. TRBJ2-7 matches the DNA end more closely, so the J call is doubtful. The germline V gene has CDR1 SGHTA and CDR2 FQGNSA. CDR3 length: 17 amino acids. The CDR3 coding sequence is TGTGCCAGCAGCTTAGGCACTAGCGGAACCTATGCCTACGAGCAGTACTTC. It yields the protein CASSLGTSGTYAYEQYF.

This clone was seen more than once but under ten times. The gene calls are TRBV6-5 and TRBJ2-5; D ambiguous. The V end was cut by 5 bases, the J end by 3 bases, with 4 bases between. The germline V gene has CDR1 MNHEY and CDR2 SVGAGI. This CDR3 is 11 amino acids long. The CDR3: CASSVKETQYF. The CDR3 DNA sequence: TGTGCCAGCAGTGTTAAAGAGACCCAGTACTTC.

V and J are TRBV6-1 and TRBJ2-3; D is unclear. CDR1 and CDR2 from the germline V gene are MNHNS and SASEGT. The CDR3 totals 12 residues. V was clipped by 0 bases and J by 8 bases, with 6 bases between them. CDR3 in amino acids: CASSEASRTQYF. Here the CDR3 DNA reads TGTGCCAGCAGTGAAGCGAGCCGTACGCAGTATTTT.

This clone was seen just once. J is TRBJ2-3 and V is TRBV28; 7 bases line up with TRBD2. CDR3 length equals 17 residues. The germline CDR1 and CDR2 sequences are MDHEN and SYDVKM. The trim removed 2 bases at V and 2 bases at J, leaving 10 bases unmatched. CDR3 protein: CASSLDPSGVYTDTQYF. The DNA for the CDR3 is TGTGCCAGCAGTTTAGACCCTAGCGGAGTATACACAGATACGCAGTATTTT.

CDR3 bases: TGTGCCAGCAGCTTAGGCGGCAGGGGGAACTATGGCTACACCTTC. This translates into CASSLGGRGNYGYTF. The gene calls are TRBV13 and TRBJ1-2, with 7 bases that match TRBD1. There are 15 residues in the CDR3. J gave up 2 bases and V 0 bases, and 3 bases lay outside the gene matches. CDR1 and CDR2 (germline): PRHDT, FYEKMQ (reference sequence). The full variable domain, completed using reference TRBV13 and TRBJ1-2, is AAGVIQSPRHLIKEKRETATLKCYPIPRHDTVYWYQQGPGQDPQFLISFYEKMQSDKGSIPDRFSAQQFSDYHSELNMSSLELGDSALYFCASSLGGRGNYGYTFGSGTRLTVV.

The gene calls are TRBV10-3 and TRBJ1-2, with D possibly being TRBD1 (6 bases). The CDR3 sequence is 12 residues long. V shed 2 bases and J shed 7 bases, with 8 bases lying between them. Looked up from germline, CDR1 is ENHRY and CDR2 is SYGVKD. This chain's CDR3 is CAISEQTGGYTF. The CDR3 coding sequence is TGTGCCATCAGTGAGCAGACAGGTGGCTACACCTTC.

This clone was counted only a few times. V and J are TRBV4-3 and TRBJ1-1; TRBD1 agrees at 10 bases. This CDR3 comprises 16 residues. CDR1 is LGHNA and CDR2 is YSLEER in the germline V gene. Unmatched junction bases numbered 7, after V lost 2 bases and J lost 4 bases. CDR3 DNA sequence: TGCGCCAGCAGCCAATCCGCCGGGACAGGGGCCACTGAAGCTTTCTTT. It translates to CASSQSAGTGATEAFF.

The rearrangement links TRBV9 to TRBJ2-5, with D perhaps matching TRBD1 (6 bases). This CDR3 region has 12 residues. Germline loops: CDR1 SGDLS, CDR2 YYNGEE. The germline V and J ends were trimmed by 3 bases and 13 bases, with 16 bases remaining between them. The DNA for the CDR3 is TGTGCCAGCAGCGAAGGGGGACCCCCCGGGTACTTC. Amino acid sequence: CASSEGGPPGYF. Filled out from reference TRBV9 and TRBJ2-5, the complete variable domain reads DSGVTQTPKHLITATGQRVTLRCSPRSGDLSVYWYQQSLDQGLQFLIQYYNGEERAKGNILERFSAQQFPDLHSELNLSSLELGDSALYFCASSEGGPPGYFGPGTRLLVL.

V and J are TRBV27 and TRBJ2-1, with TRBD2 identical over 11 bases. Germline CDR1 reads MNHEY; CDR2 reads SMNVEV (reference sequence). With V trimmed by 7 bases and J by 7 bases, 3 bases remained unmatched. The CDR3 is 13 amino acids. DNA for the CDR3: TGTGCCAGCATGGGACTAGCGGATAATGAGCAGTTCTTC. It is translated as CASMGLADNEQFF.

This rearrangement joins TRBV27 to TRBJ1-5, with D possibly being TRBD1 (6 bases). CDR3 length: 14 residues. V shed 5 bases and J shed 6 bases, with 14 bases lying between them. Germline V lookup: CDR1 MNHEY, CDR2 SMNVEV (reference sequence). The CDR3 is CASSLQGFGQPQHF. The CDR3 region has the DNA TGTGCCAGCAGTCTCCAGGGGTTTGGTCAGCCCCAGCATTTT.

V gene TRBV7-6 combines with J gene TRBJ1-1, with 7 nucleotides matching TRBD1. The germline V gene has CDR1 SGHVS and CDR2 FNYEAQ. V lost 1 base, J lost 1 base, and 6 bases stayed unmatched. This CDR3 has 16 amino acids. DNA of the CDR3: TGTGCCAGCAGCTTAGTTCCGGGACAGACGAACACTGAAGCTTTCTTT. As protein: CASSLVPGQTNTEAFF. The full variable domain, with the rest looked up from reference TRBV7-6 and TRBJ1-1, is GAGVSQSPRYKVTKRGQDVALRCDPISGHVSLYWYRQALGQGPEFLTYFNYEAQQDKSGLPNDRFSAERPEGSISTLTIQRTEQRDSAMYRCASSLVPGQTNTEAFFGQGTRLTVV.

The rearrangement uses TRBV28 and TRBJ2-3; D is perhaps TRBD1 (6 bases). This CDR3 has 14 residues. V shed 5 bases and J shed 2 bases, with 11 bases lying between them. CDR1 is MDHEN, CDR2 SYDVKM, per germline. This CDR3 is CASSPQGSTDTQYF. The CDR3 DNA sequence: TGTGCCAGCAGTCCTCAGGGGTCCACAGATACGCAGTATTTT.

The genes are TRBV21-1 and TRBJ1-2; TRBD1, as called in the table, went unchecked against the DNA. TRBV21-1 is a pseudogene. The length of the CDR3 is 16 residues. The CDR3 nucleotides read TGTGCCAGCACCAAGGCTTACAGGCCTCCGAGAGCTGGCTACACCTTC. As protein: CASTKAYRPPRAGYTF.